Described below is a single T cell receptor (beta chain) sequence and its context. Each of the donors was a healthy bone marrow donor. This PCR relied on a set of 60 Vbeta primers and 13 Jbeta primers. The protocol was immunoSEQ multiplex PCR, while the TCRdb copy is restricted to in-frame clones and leaves out a portion. The sample carries about 150,000 clones, 70% to 80% recorded once. The sample comes from a study of cytomegalovirus exposure and HLA in healthy donors. The sequence was collected from a human donor in good health. The specimen sequenced was PBMCs.

The CDR3 DNA sequence: TGTGCCAGCAGCTCGAACACAGGGGGCGGGGAGACCCAGTACTTC. This codes for CASSSNTGGGETQYF. The chain combines TRBV7-2 with TRBJ2-5; TRBD1 agrees at 9 bases. Germline CDR1 SGHTA, CDR2 FQGNSA. The ends lost 4 bases at V and 5 bases at J; junction bases unmatched: 8. CDR3 length equals 15 residues.